The sequence of this T cell receptor (beta chain) was determined in a study of cytomegalovirus exposure and HLA in healthy donors. V lost 8 bases to trimming and J lost 9 bases, with 17 bases between them. Germline V gene data show CDR1 as MRHNA and CDR2 as SNTAGT. This CDR3 has 13 amino acids. This table comes from immunoSEQ multiplex PCR, and its TCRdb copy is limited to in-frame clones, with some not included. The profile shows about 44,000 clones, 80% to 95% of them singletons. On this clone itself: The antigen remains unidentified.

Study observations and caveats: The authors confirmed in vitro that a few CMV-associated chains were specific for CMV antigens. The study labeled 180 or so TCR beta chains cytomegalovirus-associated. Published work reported that the classifier diagnosed cytomegalovirus status with high specificity and sensitivity. Many donors shared some public TCRs, even though most TCR sequences were rare.

The receptor was derived from a woman under 30 in good health and CMV-seronegative. The sample comprised PBMCs. V usage is TRBV6-4 and J usage is TRBJ2-4, with a tentative D call TRBD2 (6 bases). CDR3 sequence reads: CASARELGGIQYF. The CDR3 DNA reads as TGTGCCAGCGCTCGGGAGCTGGGGGGCATTCAGTACTTC.